This TCR beta chain was recorded in a study of shared clonotypes between healthy human individuals. This clone showed up just once. The length of the CDR3 is 14 residues. Per germline, CDR1 SGHTA and CDR2 FQGTGA. V shed 5 bases and J 6 bases; nucleotides not matched to a gene: 9. It was at deep level that the assay was run. Libraries were prepared by immunoSEQ multiplex PCR; TCRdb keeps only in-frame clonotypes and omits some of them. This sample has more than 900,000 clones, with around 78% found just once. This clonotype originated in a man younger than 35 in good health. Some clones in this sample may be carry-over from other donors' samples. The chain recombines TRBV7-3 with TRBJ2-7; 8 bases line up with TRBD1. Sequences were obtained from memory CD4+ T cells from PBMCs. Subset meaning: CD45RA-negative fraction. The CDR3 loop is CASSIGTGVSEQYF. CDR3 sequence (DNA): TGTGCCAGCAGCATTGGGACAGGAGTCAGCGAGCAGTACTTC.